In its sample, the clone carrying this TCR beta chain was seen a few times. The antigen remains unidentified. These data are taken from a study of blood T cells in healthy people across ages. Whole-study context: Per two T cells, template switching captured roughly one barcoded beta molecule. Study findings and constraints: Because sorting was not performed, PBMCs prevented conclusive naive versus antigen-experienced comparison.

A second roughly 7 to 12 cycle PCR used barcoded and J-beta primers. TCRdb redid the calling of the 5' RACE reads with MiXCR, one entry per CDR3 protein. This table holds roughly 930,000 distinct CDR3 sequences, approximately 49% found once. CDR3 length: 13 residues. Germline V gene lookup returns CDR1 SGHTA and CDR2 FQGNSA. Trimming took off 8 bases at V and 3 bases at J, with 14 bases between the two ends. Healthy individuals of Caucasian origin from Russia, aged about 6 to 100, served as donors. The authors extracted at least 6 micrograms of total RNA per sample. Sequencing input: blood. This TCR was recovered from a man aged 25 to 45 in good health. This chain connects TRBV7-2 to TRBJ2-7; tentatively, D is TRBD2 (6 bases). CDR3 DNA: TGTGCCAGCTCGGGGGACCCCAACTACGAGCAGTACTTC. It specifies CASSGDPNYEQYF.